This T cell receptor (beta chain) was captured by sequencing in a study of CD8 T cells in Susac syndrome. Whole-study findings and limits: TCR sequencing and HLA analysis covered a relatively small number of individuals.

The CDR3 sequence is 13 residues long. CDR1 is MNHEY, CDR2 SMNVEV, per germline (reference sequence). V lost 6 bases and J 7 bases, leaving 13 bases between the germline ends. A word on this clonotype: Its antigen remains unknown.

The authors carried out high-throughput sequencing of TCR beta. They applied it to CD8+ and CD4+ T cells obtained from blood. Purification of the CD8+ and CD4+ T cells relied on negative isolation, and TEMRA cells underwent FACS enrichment. Reverse transcription of about 0.5 to 1 ug RNA was carried out with random hexamers. Multiplex PCR with immunoSEQ amplified the TCR beta CDR3 across 54 Vbeta and 13 Jbeta. TCRdb reanalysed the immunoSEQ multiplex PCR reads using MiXCR and keeps one entry per CDR3 protein. The sample carries 150,000 to 200,000 distinct CDR3 sequences, roughly 94% recorded once. The gene calls are TRBV27 and TRBJ1-5, with D perhaps matching TRBD1 (5 bases). The sample taken for sequencing was CD4+ T cells from PBMCs. The TCR was taken from a human donor with multiple sclerosis. The CDR3 loop is CASSTGWGQPQHF. The CDR3 DNA is TGTGCCAGCAGCACGGGCTGGGGGCAGCCCCAGCATTTT.